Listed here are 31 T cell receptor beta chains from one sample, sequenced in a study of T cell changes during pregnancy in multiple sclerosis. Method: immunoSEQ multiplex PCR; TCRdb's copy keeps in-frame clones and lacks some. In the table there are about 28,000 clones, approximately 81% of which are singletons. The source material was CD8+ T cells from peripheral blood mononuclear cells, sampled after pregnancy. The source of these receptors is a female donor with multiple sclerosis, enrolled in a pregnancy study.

The CDR3 DNA follows: TGTGCCAGCAGGACAGGAGGCTTGGGTAATGAAAAACTGTTTTTT. Translated, it gives CASRTGGLGNEKLFF. The rearrangement links TRBV28 to TRBJ1-4; a weak D match, TRBD1 (6 bases). The CDR3 runs 15 residues. V was pared by 6 bases and J by 4 bases, with 15 bases between. CDR1 MDHEN and CDR2 SYDVKM come from the germline V gene.

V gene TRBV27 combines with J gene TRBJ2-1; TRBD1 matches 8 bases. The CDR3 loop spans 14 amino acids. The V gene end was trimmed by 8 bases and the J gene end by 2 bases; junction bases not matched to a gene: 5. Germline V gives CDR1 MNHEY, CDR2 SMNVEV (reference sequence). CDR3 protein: CASSDRAAYNEQFF. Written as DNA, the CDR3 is TGTGCCAGCTCGGACAGGGCGGCCTACAATGAGCAGTTCTTC.

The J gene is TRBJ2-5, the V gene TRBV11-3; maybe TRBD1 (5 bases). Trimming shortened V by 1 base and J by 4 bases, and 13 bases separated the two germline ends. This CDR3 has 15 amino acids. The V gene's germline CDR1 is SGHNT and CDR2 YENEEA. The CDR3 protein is CASSLVSGMGETQYF. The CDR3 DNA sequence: TGTGCCAGCAGCTTAGTATCAGGGATGGGAGAGACCCAGTACTTC.

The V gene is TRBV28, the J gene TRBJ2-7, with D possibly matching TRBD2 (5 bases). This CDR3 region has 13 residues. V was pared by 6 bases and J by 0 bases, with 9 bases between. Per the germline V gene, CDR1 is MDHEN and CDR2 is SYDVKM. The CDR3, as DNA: TGTGCCAGCAGGTCGGGGAGCTCCTACGAGCAGTACTTC. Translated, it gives CASRSGSSYEQYF. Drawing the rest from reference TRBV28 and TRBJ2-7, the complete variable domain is DVKVTQSSRYLVKRTGEKVFLECVQDMDHENMFWYRQDPGLGLRLIYFSYDVKMKEKGDIPEGYSVSREKKERFSLILESASTNQTSMYLCASRSGSSYEQYFGPGTRLTVT.

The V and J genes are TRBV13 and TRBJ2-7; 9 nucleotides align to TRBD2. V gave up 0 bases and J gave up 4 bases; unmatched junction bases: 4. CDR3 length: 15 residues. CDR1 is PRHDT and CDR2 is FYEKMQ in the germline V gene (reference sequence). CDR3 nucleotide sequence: TGTGCCAGCAGCTTAGGTAGCGGGGGTGGGTACGAGCAGTACTTC. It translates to CASSLGSGGGYEQYF.

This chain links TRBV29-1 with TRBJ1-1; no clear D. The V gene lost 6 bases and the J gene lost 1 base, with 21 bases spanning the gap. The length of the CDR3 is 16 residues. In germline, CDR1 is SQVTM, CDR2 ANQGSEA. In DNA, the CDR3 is TGCAGCGTCCTACCGTGGGTCTACGGGTCGAACACTGAAGCTTTCTTT. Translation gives CSVLPWVYGSNTEAFF.

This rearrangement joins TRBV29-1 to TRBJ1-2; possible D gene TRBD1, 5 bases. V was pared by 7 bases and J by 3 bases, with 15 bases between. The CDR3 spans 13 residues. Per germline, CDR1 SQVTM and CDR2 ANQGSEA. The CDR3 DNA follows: TGCAGCGCAGCGGGGGGAATTGACTATGGCTACACCTTC. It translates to CSAAGGIDYGYTF.

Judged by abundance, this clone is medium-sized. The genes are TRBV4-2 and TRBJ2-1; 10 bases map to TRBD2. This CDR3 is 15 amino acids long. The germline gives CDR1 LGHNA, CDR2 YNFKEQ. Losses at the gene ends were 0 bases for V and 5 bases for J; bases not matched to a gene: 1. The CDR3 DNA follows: TGTGCCAGCAGCCAAGAAGCGGGGGGGCACAATGAGCAGTTCTTC. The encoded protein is CASSQEAGGHNEQFF.

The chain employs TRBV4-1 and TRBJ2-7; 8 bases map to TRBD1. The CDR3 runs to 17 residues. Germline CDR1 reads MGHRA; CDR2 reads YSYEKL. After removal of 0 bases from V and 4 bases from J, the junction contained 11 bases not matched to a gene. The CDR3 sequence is CASSQDLRGDRGYEQYF. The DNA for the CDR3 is TGCGCCAGCAGCCAAGATCTTCGGGGCGACAGGGGTTACGAGCAGTACTTC.

The CDR3 sequence: CASSWSIGEHDYGYTF. The CDR3 DNA reads TGTGCCAGCAGTTGGTCCATTGGGGAGCATGACTATGGCTACACCTTC. The chain recombines TRBV27 with TRBJ1-2, with D unresolved. This CDR3 region has 16 residues. Trimming pared 4 bases from V and 3 bases from J, leaving 18 bases between. Germline CDR1 reads MNHEY; CDR2 reads SMNVEV (reference sequence).

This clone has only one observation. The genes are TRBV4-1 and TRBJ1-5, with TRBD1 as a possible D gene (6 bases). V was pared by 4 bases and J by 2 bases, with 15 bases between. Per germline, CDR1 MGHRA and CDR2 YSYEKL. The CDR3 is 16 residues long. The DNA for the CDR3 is TGCGCCAGCAGCCTACTACAGGGTGGGGGCAATCAGCCCCAGCATTTT. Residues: CASSLLQGGGNQPQHF.

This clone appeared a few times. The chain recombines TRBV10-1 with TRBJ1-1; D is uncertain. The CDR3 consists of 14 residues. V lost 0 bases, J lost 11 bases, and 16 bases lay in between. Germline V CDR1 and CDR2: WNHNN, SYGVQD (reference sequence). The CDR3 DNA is TGCGCCAGCAGTGAGTCTAGACTCCCCCGCGGGGCTTTCTTT. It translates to CASSESRLPRGAFF.

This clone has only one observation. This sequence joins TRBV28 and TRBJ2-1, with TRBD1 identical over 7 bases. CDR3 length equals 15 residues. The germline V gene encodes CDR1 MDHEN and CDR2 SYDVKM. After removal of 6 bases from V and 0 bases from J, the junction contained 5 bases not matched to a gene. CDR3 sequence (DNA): TGTGCCAGCAGCTCCGACAGGGTCTCCTACAATGAGCAGTTCTTC. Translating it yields CASSSDRVSYNEQFF.

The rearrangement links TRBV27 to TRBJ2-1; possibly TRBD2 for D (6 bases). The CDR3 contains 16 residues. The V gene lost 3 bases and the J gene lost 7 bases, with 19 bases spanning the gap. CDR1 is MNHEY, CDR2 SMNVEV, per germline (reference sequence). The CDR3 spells CASSLDGGAPRNEQFF. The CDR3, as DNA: TGTGCCAGCAGTTTGGATGGCGGGGCCCCGAGGAATGAGCAGTTCTTC.

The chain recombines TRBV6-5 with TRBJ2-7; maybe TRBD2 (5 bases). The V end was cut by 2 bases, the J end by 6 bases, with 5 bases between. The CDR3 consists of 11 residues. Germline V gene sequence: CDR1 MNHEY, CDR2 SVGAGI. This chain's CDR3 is CASSYAGEQYF. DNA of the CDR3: TGTGCCAGCAGTTACGCGGGCGAGCAGTACTTC.

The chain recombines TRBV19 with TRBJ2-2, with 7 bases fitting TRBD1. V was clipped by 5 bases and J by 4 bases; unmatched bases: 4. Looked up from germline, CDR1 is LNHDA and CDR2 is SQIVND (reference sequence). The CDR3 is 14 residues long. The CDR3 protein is CASSSGTATGELFF. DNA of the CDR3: TGTGCCAGTAGTTCCGGGACAGCCACCGGGGAGCTGTTTTTT. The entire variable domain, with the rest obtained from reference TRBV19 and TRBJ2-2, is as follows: DGGITQSPKYLFRKEGQNVTLSCEQNLNHDAMYWYRQDPGQGLRLIYYSQIVNDFQKGDIAEGYSVSREKKESFPLTVTSAQKNPTAFYLCASSSGTATGELFFGEGSRLTVL.

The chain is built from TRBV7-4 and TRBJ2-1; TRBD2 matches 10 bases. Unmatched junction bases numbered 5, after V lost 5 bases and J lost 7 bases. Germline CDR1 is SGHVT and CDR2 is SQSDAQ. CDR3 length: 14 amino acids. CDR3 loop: CASSPSGGANEQFF. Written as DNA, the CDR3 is TGTGCCAGCAGCCCCAGCGGGGGGGCGAATGAGCAGTTCTTC.

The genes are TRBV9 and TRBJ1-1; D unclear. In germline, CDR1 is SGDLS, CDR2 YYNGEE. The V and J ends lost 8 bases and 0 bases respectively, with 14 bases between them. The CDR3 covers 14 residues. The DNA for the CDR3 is TGTGCCAGTTCCCCGCGGGAACTGAACACTGAAGCTTTCTTT. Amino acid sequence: CASSPRELNTEAFF.

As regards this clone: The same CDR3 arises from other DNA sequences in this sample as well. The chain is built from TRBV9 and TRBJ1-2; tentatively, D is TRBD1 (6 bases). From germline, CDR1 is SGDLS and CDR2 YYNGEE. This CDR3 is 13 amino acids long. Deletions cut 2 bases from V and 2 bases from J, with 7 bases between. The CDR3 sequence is CASSVGQNYGYTF. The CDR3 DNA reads TGTGCCAGCAGCGTTGGACAGAACTATGGCTACACCTTC.

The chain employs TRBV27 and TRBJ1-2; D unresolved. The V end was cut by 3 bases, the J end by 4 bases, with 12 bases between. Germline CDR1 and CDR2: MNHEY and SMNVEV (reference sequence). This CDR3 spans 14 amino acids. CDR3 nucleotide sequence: TGTGCCAGCAGTTTCGGCGGAACCGCCTATGGCTACACCTTC. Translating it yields CASSFGGTAYGYTF.

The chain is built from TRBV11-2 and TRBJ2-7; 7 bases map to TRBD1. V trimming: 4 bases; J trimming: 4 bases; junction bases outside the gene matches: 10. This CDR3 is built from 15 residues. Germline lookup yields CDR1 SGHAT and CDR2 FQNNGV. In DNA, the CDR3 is TGTGCCAGCAGCTCACAATCGGGACAGCCTTACGAGCAGTACTTC. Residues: CASSSQSGQPYEQYF.

The CDR3 sequence: CASSLEPGLAGGDTQYF. The CDR3 region has the DNA TGCGCCAGCAGCTTGGAACCGGGACTAGCGGGGGGAGATACGCAGTATTTT. The gene calls are TRBV5-1 and TRBJ2-3; 15 bases match TRBD2. CDR1 and CDR2 from the germline V gene are SGHRS and YFSETQ. This CDR3 is 17 amino acids long. J was trimmed by 5 bases and V by 0 bases; bases with no gene match: 4.

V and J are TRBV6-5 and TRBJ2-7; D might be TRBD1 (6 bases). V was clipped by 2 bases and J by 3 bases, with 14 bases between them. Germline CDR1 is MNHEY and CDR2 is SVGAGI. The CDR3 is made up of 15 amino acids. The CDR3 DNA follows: TGTGCCAGCAGTTACGGTCAGGGGAGCGGCTACGAGCAGTACTTC. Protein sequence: CASSYGQGSGYEQYF.

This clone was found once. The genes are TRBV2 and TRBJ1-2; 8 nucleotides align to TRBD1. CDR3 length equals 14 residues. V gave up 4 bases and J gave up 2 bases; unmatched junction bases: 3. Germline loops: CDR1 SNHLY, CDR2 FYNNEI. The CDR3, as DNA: TGTGCCAGCAGTGGACAGGGGCCGAACTATGGCTACACCTTC. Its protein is CASSGQGPNYGYTF. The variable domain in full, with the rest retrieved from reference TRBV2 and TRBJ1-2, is EPEVTQTPSHQVTQMGQEVILRCVPISNHLYFYWYRQILGQKVEFLVSFYNNEISEKSEIFDDQFSVERPDGSNFTLKIRSTKLEDSAMYFCASSGQGPNYGYTFGSGTRLTVV.

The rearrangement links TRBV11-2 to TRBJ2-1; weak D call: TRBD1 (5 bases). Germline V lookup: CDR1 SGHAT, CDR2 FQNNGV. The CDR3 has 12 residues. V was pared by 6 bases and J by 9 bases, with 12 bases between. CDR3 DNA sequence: TGTGCCAGCAGGCTGCAGGGCCCTGAGCAGTTCTTC. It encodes CASRLQGPEQFF.

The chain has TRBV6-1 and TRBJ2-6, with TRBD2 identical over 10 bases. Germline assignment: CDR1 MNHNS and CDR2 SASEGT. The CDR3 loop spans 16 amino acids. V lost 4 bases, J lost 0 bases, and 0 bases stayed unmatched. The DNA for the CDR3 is TGTGCCAGCAGTGGGACTAGCGGCTCTGGGGCCAACGTCCTGACTTTC. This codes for CASSGTSGSGANVLTF.

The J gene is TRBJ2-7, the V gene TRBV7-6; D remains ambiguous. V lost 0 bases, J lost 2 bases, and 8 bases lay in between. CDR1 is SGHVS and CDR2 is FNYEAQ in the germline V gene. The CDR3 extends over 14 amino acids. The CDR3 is CASSLAGETYEQYF. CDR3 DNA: TGTGCCAGCAGCTTAGCAGGAGAGACCTACGAGCAGTACTTC.

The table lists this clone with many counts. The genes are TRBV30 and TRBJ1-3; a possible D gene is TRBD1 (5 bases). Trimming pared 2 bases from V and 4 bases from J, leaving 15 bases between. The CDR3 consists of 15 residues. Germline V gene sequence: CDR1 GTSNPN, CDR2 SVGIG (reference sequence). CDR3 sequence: CAWSYDSSSGNTIYF. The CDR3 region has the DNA TGTGCCTGGAGTTATGACAGTTCTTCCGGAAACACCATATATTTT.

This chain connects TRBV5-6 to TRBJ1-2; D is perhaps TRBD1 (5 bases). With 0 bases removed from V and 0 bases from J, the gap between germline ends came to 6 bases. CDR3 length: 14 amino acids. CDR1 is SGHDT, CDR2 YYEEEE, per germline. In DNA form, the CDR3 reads TGTGCCAGCAGCTTGGGACAGTCTAACTATGGCTACACCTTC. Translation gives CASSLGQSNYGYTF.

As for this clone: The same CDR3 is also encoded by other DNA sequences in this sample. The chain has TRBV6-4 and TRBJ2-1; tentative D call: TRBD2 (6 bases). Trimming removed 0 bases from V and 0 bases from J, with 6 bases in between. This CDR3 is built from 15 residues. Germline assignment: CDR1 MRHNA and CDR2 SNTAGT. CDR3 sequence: CASSDSSGSYNEQFF. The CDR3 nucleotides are TGTGCCAGCAGTGACTCTAGCGGCTCCTACAATGAGCAGTTCTTC.

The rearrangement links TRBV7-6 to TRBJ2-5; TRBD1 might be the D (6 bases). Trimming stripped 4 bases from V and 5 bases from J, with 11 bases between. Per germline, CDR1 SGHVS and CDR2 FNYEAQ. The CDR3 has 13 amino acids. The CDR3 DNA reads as TGTGCCAGCAGCTCGAGGGGGTGGGAGACCCAGTACTTC. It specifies CASSSRGWETQYF.